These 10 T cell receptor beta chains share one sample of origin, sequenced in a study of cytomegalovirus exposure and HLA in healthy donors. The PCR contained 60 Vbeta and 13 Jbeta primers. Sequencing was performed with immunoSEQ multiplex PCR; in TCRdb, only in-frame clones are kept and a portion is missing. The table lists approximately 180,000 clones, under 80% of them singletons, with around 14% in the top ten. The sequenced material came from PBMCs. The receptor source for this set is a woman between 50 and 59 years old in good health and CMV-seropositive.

The DNA of the CDR3 is TGTGCCAGCAGCTTGAGAGGGGGCGCGAGCTATGGCTACACCTTC. The encoded protein is CASSLRGGASYGYTF. This rearrangement joins TRBV5-8 to TRBJ1-2; the match to TRBD1 covers 7 bases. Germline V gene data show CDR1 as SGHTS and CDR2 as YDEGEE. V lost 1 base, J lost 4 bases, and 7 bases stayed unmatched. The CDR3 sequence is 15 residues long.

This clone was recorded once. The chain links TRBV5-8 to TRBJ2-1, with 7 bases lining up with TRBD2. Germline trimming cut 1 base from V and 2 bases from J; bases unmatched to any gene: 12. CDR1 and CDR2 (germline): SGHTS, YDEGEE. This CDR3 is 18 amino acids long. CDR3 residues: CASSLYGGGNVAYNEQFF. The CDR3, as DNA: TGTGCCAGCAGCTTGTATGGCGGGGGAAACGTCGCCTACAATGAGCAGTTCTTC.

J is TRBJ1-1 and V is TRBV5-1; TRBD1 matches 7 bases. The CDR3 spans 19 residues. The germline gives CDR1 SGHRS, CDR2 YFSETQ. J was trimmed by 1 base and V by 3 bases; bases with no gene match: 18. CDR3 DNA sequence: TGCGCCAGCAGCTCGGGTGACAGGGCAGACTTCTACCCGAACACTGAAGCTTTCTTT. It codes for CASSSGDRADFYPNTEAFF.

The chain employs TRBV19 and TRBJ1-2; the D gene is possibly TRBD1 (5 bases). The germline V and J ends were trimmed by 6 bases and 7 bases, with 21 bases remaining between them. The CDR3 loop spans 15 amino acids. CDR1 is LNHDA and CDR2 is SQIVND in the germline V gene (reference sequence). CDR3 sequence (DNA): TGTGCCAGTAGACCACCCGGGGGAGGGGTAGGTGGCTACACCTTC. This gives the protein CASRPPGGGVGGYTF.

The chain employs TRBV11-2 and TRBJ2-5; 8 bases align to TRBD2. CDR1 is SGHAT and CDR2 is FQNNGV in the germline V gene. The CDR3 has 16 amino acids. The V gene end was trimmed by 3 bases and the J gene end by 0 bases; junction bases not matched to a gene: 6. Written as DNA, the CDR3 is TGTGCCAGCAGCTTCCGGACTAGCCGGTACCAAGAGACCCAGTACTTC. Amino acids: CASSFRTSRYQETQYF.

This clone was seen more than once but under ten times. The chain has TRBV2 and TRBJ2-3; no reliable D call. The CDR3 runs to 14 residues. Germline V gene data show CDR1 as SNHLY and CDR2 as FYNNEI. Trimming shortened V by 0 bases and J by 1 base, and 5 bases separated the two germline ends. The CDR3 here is CASSEAGRTDTQYF. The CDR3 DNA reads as TGTGCCAGCAGTGAAGCGGGCCGCACAGATACGCAGTATTTT. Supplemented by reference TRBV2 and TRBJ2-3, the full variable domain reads EPEVTQTPSHQVTQMGQEVILRCVPISNHLYFYWYRQILGQKVEFLVSFYNNEISEKSEIFDDQFSVERPDGSNFTLKIRSTKLEDSAMYFCASSEAGRTDTQYFGPGTRLTVL.

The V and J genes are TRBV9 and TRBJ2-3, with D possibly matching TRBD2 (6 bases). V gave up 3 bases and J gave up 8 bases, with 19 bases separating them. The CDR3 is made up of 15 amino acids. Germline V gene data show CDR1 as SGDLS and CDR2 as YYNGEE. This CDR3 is CASSGGGTMGSTQYF. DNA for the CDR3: TGTGCCAGCAGCGGTGGGGGGACGATGGGATCTACGCAGTATTTT.

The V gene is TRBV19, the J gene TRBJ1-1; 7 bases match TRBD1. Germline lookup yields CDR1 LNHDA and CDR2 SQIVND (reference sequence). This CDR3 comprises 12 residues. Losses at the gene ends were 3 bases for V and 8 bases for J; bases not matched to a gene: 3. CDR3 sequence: CASSMGQREAFF. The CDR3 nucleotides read TGTGCCAGTAGTATGGGACAGAGAGAAGCTTTCTTT.

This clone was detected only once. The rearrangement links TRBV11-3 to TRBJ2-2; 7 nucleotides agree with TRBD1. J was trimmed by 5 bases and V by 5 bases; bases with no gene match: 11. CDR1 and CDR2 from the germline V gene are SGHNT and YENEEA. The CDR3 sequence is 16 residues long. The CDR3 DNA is TGTGCCAGCAGCGACACGGGACAGAAAAGAACCGGGGAGCTGTTTTTT. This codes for CASSDTGQKRTGELFF.

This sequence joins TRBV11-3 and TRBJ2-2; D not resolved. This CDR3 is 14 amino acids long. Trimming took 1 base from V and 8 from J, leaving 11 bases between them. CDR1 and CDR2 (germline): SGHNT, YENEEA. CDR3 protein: CASSLATVSGELFF. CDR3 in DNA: TGTGCCAGCAGCTTAGCCACGGTATCTGGGGAGCTGTTTTTT.